This entry features one T cell receptor (beta chain) sequence. The repertoire was sequenced with immunoSEQ multiplex PCR; TCRdb's copy has only in-frame clones and lacks some. The sample carries tens of thousands of clones, about 92% recorded once. The data belong to a study of T cell changes during pregnancy in multiple sclerosis. CDR1 SGHNT and CDR2 YENEEA come from the germline V gene. V lost 1 base and J lost 7, with 11 bases in between. The CDR3 is 13 residues long. The gene calls are TRBV11-3 and TRBJ2-7; D possibly corresponds to TRBD1 (5 bases). Sequencing was performed on CD8+ T cells from peripheral blood mononuclear cells, taken in the third trimester of pregnancy. The sequence came from a female donor in good health, enrolled as a control in a pregnancy study. The CDR3 here is CASSLVYQGEQYF. Here the CDR3 DNA reads TGTGCCAGCAGCTTAGTTTATCAGGGAGAGCAGTACTTC.